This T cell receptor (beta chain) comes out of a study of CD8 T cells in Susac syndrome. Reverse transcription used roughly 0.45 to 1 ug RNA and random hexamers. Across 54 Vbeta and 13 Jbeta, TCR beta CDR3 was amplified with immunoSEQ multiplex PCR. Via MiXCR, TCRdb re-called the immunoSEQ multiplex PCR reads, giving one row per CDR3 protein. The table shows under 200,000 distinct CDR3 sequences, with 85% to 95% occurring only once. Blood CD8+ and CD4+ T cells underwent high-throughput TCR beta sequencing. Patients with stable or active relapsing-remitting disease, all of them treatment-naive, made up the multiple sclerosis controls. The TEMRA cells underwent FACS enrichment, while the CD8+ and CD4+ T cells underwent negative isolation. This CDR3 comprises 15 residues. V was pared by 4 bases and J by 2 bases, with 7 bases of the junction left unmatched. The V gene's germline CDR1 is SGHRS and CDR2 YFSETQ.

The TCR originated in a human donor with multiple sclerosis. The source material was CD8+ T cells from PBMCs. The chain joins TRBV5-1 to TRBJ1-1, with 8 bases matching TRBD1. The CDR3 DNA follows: TGCGCCAGCAGCATCCGGACAGGGCCAAACACTGAAGCTTTCTTT. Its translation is CASSIRTGPNTEAFF.